This is a list of T cell receptor beta chains from one sample in a study of cytomegalovirus exposure and HLA in healthy donors. This table comes from immunoSEQ multiplex PCR, and its TCRdb copy is limited to in-frame clones, with some not included. The sample records around 170,000 clones, less than 80% being singletons. The sequencing input was PBMCs. Source of these receptors: a man aged 18 to 29 in good health and CMV-seronegative. The CDR3 runs from the conserved cysteine through the conserved F or W. Each record gives: J gene, clone size, D gene, V gene, CDR3 protein, CDR3 DNA. A D gene is named only where the DNA matches it firmly. The listing skips clone size in some rows; elsewhere it reads once, few, many or a size class.

>TRBJ1-3|few|NA|TRBV6-5
CASSYSRGSSGNTIYF
TGTGCCAGCAGTTACTCTAGGGGCTCCTCTGGAAACACCATATATTTT
>TRBJ2-7|NA|TRBD1|TRBV6-1
CASSALVAGGSDEQYF
TGTGCCAGCAGTGCCCTTGTGGCAGGGGGCTCCGACGAGCAGTACTTC
>TRBJ1-3|NA|NA|TRBV19
CASRPGDTSGNTIYF
TGTGCCAGTAGACCCGGCGACACCTCTGGAAACACCATATATTTT
>TRBJ2-1|NA|NA|TRBV5-1
CASSLGLVPFF
TGCGCCAGCAGCTTGGGACTAGTACCGTTCTTC
>TRBJ1-5|NA|TRBD1|TRBV28
CASSLRSGGQPQHF
TGTGCCAGCAGTTTAAGATCAGGGGGACAGCCCCAGCATTTT
>TRBJ2-3|NA|NA|TRBV9
CASSATARGNTDTQYF
TGTGCCAGCAGCGCAACGGCCCGGGGGAACACAGATACGCAGTATTTT
>TRBJ2-3|NA|TRBD1|TRBV27
CASSDRATTDTQYF
TGTGCCAGCAGTGACAGGGCCACAACAGATACGCAGTATTTT
>TRBJ2-7|NA|NA|TRBV28
CASEESGSHEQYF
TGTGCCAGCGAAGAGTCAGGAAGCCACGAGCAGTACTTC
>TRBJ2-1|NA|TRBD2|TRBV5-4
CASSLVAGVGNEQFF
TGTGCCAGCAGCTTGGTAGCGGGGGTGGGCAATGAGCAGTTCTTC
>TRBJ1-6|NA|NA|TRBV28
CASSLKAGRNSPLHF
TGTGCCAGCAGTTTAAAGGCAGGGAGGAATTCACCCCTCCACTTT
>TRBJ1-1|NA|NA|TRBV28
CASSLNRVGPFF
TGTGCCAGCAGTTTAAACAGGGTGGGTCCTTTCTTT
>TRBJ2-2|NA|TRBD2|TRBV4-1
CASSPRGEGLAGELFF
TGCGCCAGCAGCCCCCGGGGGGAGGGCCTGGCCGGGGAGCTGTTTTTT
>TRBJ1-2|NA|NA|TRBV2
CASSPPSGYTF
TGTGCCAGCTCCCCCCCATCTGGCTACACCTTC
>TRBJ2-7|NA|TRBD2|TRBV7-8
CASSSLTSGSYEQYF
TGTGCCAGCAGCTCTTTGACTAGCGGGAGCTACGAGCAGTACTTC
>TRBJ1-2|NA|NA|TRBV29-1
CSVSQGAGNYGYTF
TGCAGCGTCTCCCAAGGGGCGGGAAACTATGGCTACACCTTC
>TRBJ1-5|NA|NA|TRBV7-8
CASKEDNQPQHF
TGTGCCAGCAAGGAGGACAATCAGCCCCAGCATTTT
>TRBJ1-2|NA|NA|TRBV28
CASGTTFNYGYTF
TGTGCCAGCGGGACAACCTTTAACTATGGCTACACCTTC
>TRBJ1-6|NA|NA|TRBV27
CASSFKQGSSYNSPLHF
TGTGCCAGCAGTTTTAAACAGGGAAGCTCCTATAATTCACCCCTCCACTTT
>TRBJ1-6|NA|NA|TRBV28
CASSLGGRGSPLHF
TGTGCCAGCAGTTTAGGAGGCAGGGGTTCACCCCTCCACTTT
>TRBJ1-2|NA|TRBD1|TRBV19
CASRPRDRDYGYTF
TGTGCCAGTAGACCCCGGGACAGGGACTATGGCTACACCTTC
>TRBJ2-7|NA|NA|TRBV15
CATSRGEGAEEQYF
TGTGCCACCAGCAGAGGAGAGGGAGCGGAAGAGCAGTACTTC
>TRBJ1-1|NA|NA|TRBV7-9
CSSSFGTEAFF
TGTTCCAGCAGCTTCGGCACTGAAGCTTTCTTT
>TRBJ1-5|NA|TRBD1|TRBV30
CAWSVSRVLGTGNNQPQHF
TGTGCCTGGAGTGTATCTAGGGTGTTGGGGACAGGAAATAATCAGCCCCAGCATTTT
>TRBJ2-7|NA|TRBD1|TRBV5-1
CASSVDRAPYEQYF
TGCGCCAGCAGCGTTGACAGGGCCCCCTACGAGCAGTACTTC
>TRBJ2-5|NA|TRBD2|TRBV6-1
CASTWTSGQETQYF
TGTGCCAGCACCTGGACTAGCGGCCAAGAGACCCAGTACTTC
>TRBJ2-7|NA|NA|TRBV2
CASRADTGWGAYEQYF
TGTGCCAGCAGGGCCGATACAGGGTGGGGAGCCTACGAGCAGTACTTC
>TRBJ2-7|NA|NA|TRBV6-6
CASSYSEPSVSYEQYF
TGTGCCAGCAGTTACTCGGAGCCGTCCGTCTCCTACGAGCAGTACTTC
>TRBJ1-5|NA|NA|TRBV28
CASSLKTVGNQPQHF
TGTGCCAGCAGTTTAAAGACAGTAGGCAATCAGCCCCAGCATTTT
>TRBJ1-6|NA|NA|TRBV7-3
CASSLVPGQNSPLHF
TGTGCCAGCAGCTTAGTCCCCGGACAGAATTCACCCCTCCACTTT
>TRBJ2-1|NA|NA|TRBV12-2
CASRLGFGVSYNEQFF
TGTGCAAGTCGCTTAGGGTTTGGAGTCTCCTACAATGAGCAGTTCTTC
>TRBJ2-3|NA|NA|TRBV2
CASSARVGDTQYF
TGTGCCAGCAGTGCCAGGGTGGGAGATACGCAGTATTTT
>TRBJ1-1|few|NA|TRBV9
CASSGGFGTEAFF
TGTGCCAGCAGCGGAGGATTTGGCACTGAAGCTTTCTTT
>TRBJ2-1|NA|TRBD2|TRBV6-5
CASSYSSQRGYNEQFF
TGTGCCAGCAGTTACTCGAGCCAGCGGGGGTACAATGAGCAGTTCTTC
>TRBJ1-6|NA|NA|TRBV15
CATSRASSYNSPLHF
TGTGCCACCAGCAGGGCCAGCTCCTATAATTCACCCCTCCACTTT
>TRBJ1-4|once|NA|TRBV2
CASSAQTPPTEKLFF
TGTGCCAGCAGTGCACAGACACCACCGACTGAAAAACTGTTTTTT
>TRBJ1-5|NA|TRBD1|TRBV5-6
CASSYGTAPGLAQHF
TGTGCCAGCAGCTACGGGACAGCACCTGGATTGGCCCAGCATTTT
>TRBJ2-2|NA|NA|TRBV10-3
CAISARGAGELFF
TGTGCCATCAGTGCCAGGGGCGCCGGGGAGCTGTTTTTT
>TRBJ2-7|NA|TRBD1|TRBV28
CASTRDRRDEQYF
TGTGCCAGCACTAGGGACAGGAGGGACGAGCAGTACTTC
>TRBJ1-3|NA|NA|TRBV19
CASRGVAGGNTIYF
TGTGCCAGTAGGGGAGTAGCGGGCGGAAACACCATATATTTT
>TRBJ2-5|NA|NA|TRBV27
CASSLGQKSNARYF
TGTGCCAGCAGTTTAGGGCAGAAATCTAATGCGCGGTACTTC
>TRBJ2-2|NA|TRBD1|TRBV6-1
CASRRTGNTGELFF
TGTGCCAGCAGGCGGACAGGGAACACCGGGGAGCTGTTTTTT
>TRBJ1-6|NA|NA|TRBV5-1
CASSPHQGRNSPLHF
TGCGCCAGCAGCCCCCACCAGGGAAGAAATTCACCCCTCCACTTT
>TRBJ2-2|NA|TRBD1|TRBV9
CATGTGATGELFF
TGTGCGACCGGGACAGGGGCCACCGGGGAGCTGTTTTTT
>TRBJ1-1|NA|NA|TRBV21-1
CASSKKEPDTEAFF
TGTGCCAGCAGCAAAAAGGAGCCCGACACTGAAGCTTTCTTT
>TRBJ1-2|NA|NA|TRBV28
CASRKPAGDYGYTF
TGTGCCAGCAGGAAACCCGCGGGAGACTATGGCTACACCTTC
>TRBJ2-2|NA|NA|TRBV5-1
CASSLGGTGELFF
TGCGCCAGCAGCTTAGGAGGGACCGGGGAGCTGTTTTTT
>TRBJ2-1|once|TRBD2|TRBV6-6
CASSPRLAGGMDEQFF
TGTGCCAGCAGCCCTAGACTAGCGGGAGGGATGGATGAGCAGTTCTTC
>TRBJ2-5|NA|TRBD2|TRBV2
CARSIGGGHHETQYF
TGTGCCAGATCGATTGGCGGGGGGCATCATGAGACCCAGTACTTC
>TRBJ1-2|few|NA|TRBV2
CASIEDRSLGYTF
TGTGCCAGCATAGAAGACAGGTCCCTTGGCTACACCTTC
>TRBJ2-5|few|TRBD1|TRBV5-4
CASSGQGAGETQYF
TGTGCCAGCAGTGGGCAGGGGGCGGGGGAGACCCAGTACTTC